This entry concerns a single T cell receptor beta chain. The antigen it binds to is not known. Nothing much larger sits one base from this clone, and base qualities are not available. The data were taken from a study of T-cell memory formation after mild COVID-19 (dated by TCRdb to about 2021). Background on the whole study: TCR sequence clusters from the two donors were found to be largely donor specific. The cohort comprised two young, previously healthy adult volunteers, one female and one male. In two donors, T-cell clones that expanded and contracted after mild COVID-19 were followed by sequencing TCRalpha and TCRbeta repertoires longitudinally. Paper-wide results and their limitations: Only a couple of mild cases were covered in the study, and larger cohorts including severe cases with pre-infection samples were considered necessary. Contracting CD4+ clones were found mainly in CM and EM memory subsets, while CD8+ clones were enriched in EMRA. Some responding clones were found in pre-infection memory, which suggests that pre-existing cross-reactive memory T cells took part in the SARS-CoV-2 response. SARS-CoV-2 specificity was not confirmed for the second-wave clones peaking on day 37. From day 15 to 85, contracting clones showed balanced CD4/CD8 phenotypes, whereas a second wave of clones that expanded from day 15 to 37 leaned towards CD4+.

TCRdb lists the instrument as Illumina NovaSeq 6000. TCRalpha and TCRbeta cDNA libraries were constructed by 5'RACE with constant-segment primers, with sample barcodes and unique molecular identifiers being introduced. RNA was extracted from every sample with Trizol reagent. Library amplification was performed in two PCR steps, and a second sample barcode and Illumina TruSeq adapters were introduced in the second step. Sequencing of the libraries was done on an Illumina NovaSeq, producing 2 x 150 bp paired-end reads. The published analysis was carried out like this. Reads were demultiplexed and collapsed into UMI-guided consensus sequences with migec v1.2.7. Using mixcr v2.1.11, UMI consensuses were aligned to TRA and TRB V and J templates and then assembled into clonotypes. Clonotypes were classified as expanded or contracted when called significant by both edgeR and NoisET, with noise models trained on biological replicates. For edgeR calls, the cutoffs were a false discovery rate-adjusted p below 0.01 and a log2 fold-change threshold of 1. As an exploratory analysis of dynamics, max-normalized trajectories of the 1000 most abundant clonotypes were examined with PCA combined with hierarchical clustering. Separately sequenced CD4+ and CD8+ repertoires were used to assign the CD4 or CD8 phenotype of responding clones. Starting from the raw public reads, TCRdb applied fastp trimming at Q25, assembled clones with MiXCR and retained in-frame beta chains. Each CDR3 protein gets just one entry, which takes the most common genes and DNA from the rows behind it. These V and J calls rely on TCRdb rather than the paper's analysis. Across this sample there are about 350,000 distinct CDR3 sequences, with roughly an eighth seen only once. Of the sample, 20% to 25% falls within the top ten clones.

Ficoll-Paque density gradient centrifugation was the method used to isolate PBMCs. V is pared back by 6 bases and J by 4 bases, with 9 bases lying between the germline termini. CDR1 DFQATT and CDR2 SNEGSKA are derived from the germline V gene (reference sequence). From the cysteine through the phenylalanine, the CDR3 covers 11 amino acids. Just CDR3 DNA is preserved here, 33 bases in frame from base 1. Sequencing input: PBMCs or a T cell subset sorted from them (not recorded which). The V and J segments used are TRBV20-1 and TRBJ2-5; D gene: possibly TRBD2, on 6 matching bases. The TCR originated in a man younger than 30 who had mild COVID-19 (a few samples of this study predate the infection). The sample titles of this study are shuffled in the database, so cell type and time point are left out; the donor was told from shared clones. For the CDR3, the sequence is CSAATRETQYF. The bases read TGCAGTGCGGCGACTAGAGAGACCCAGTACTTC.